This TCR beta chain was recorded in a study of shared clonotypes between healthy human individuals (dated by TCRdb to about 2020). For the wider study: Three men and a couple of women, aged 18 to 49 years, made up the cohort. Leukapheresis yielded between about 0.94 and 8.9 billion PBMCs per donor. To increase sequencing depth and limit assay-specific biases, different laboratories used diverse techniques to prepare libraries and sequence TCR repertoires. To estimate repertoire size and how much clonotype sharing occurs between individuals, the study deeply sequenced the blood TCR repertoires of a handful of healthy adults. For each donor, CD4 naive and CD4 memory were each run on three plates, CD8 naive on two plates, and CD8 memory on one plate.

Using the deep immunoSEQ assay, multiplex PCR amplified TCR CDR3 regions from genomic DNA. Extracted genomic DNA from each cell subset was spread evenly across all wells of several immunoSEQ 96-well plates, with each plate serving as a replicate. For sorted subsets, roughly 0.2 ug genomic DNA, equal to 25,000 to 35,000 T cell genomes, was loaded into each replicate PCR. Purified libraries were measured with a Qubit 3.0 fluorometer, size-checked on a Bioanalyzer 2100, and measured again with the KAPA Library Quantification kit. Each immunoSEQ 96-well plate was sequenced on its own single-read 150-cycle Illumina NextSeq 550 flow cell. Processing in the source paper ran as follows. The immunoSEQ output contained only junctional sequences without quality scores, so filtering could not match that applied to full-length reads. Sequences were annotated with PyIR, a Python wrapper for IgBLAST v1.9, using IMGT germline references to assign V/J genes and CDR3. Reads were filtered out if the reads had weak V/J assignments (E-value above 1e-6), no CDR3, stop codons, out-of-frame junctions, or ambiguous translated residues. V3J clonotypes were defined as sequences sharing the same inferred V gene, J gene, and CDR3 amino acid sequence. The percentage overlap between two repertoires was calculated by dividing the number of shared unique clonotypes by the size of the smaller repertoire. Repertoire richness was assessed with RTK rarefaction, the Chao1 estimator, and Recon v2.1 estimates of unobserved clonotypes. Generation probabilities for all TCRbeta clonotypes obtained by the gDNA method from a few donors were computed using OLGA. TCRdb carries this immuneACCESS record with in-frame sequences only. Its versions omit some clonotypes, under half of them owing to an unresolved V gene in the studies checked, with the rest unexplained. For V, J and clone size, that table is used; D and trimming come from the DNA. In all, the sample holds 2 million or so clones, and around 96% of those were seen once. 0.85% to 1.2% of the sample lies in the top ten.

Here is what the overall study found, with its caveats: Because the study included a small number of donors, the genetic and exposure-history diversity represented was limited. Larger estimated clonotype richness was generally found for naive subsets than for memory subsets. Only blood was sampled, and tissue TCR repertoires likely differ from those in blood. Clonotypes shared by all four sorted-subset donors showed higher generation probabilities than non-shared clonotypes. When several donors were compared, the shared fraction of clonotypes was 5% to 6.5% for naive CD4, 3.5% for naive CD8, more than 2% for memory CD4, and 0.3% to 0.5% for memory CD8. Pairwise subsampling led to the expectation that sequencing depth would affect the degree of clonotype sharing among donors. Even with the large sequencing depth, rarefaction of the sorted-subset datasets indicated that sequencing was incomplete.

CDR1 and CDR2 are drawn from the germline V gene: SNHLY, FYNNEI. V loses 4 bases, J loses 2 bases, and the germline ends lie 8 bases apart. CDR3 length: 14 amino acids, cysteine to phenylalanine. This entry keeps only the CDR3 DNA: 42 bases, framed from base 1. About this clone: The target of this receptor is not known. There are no base qualities to consult, and no much larger clone falls within one base.

CD8 naive samples were obtained by positive selection for CCR7 among CD45RO-negative cells, yielding a CD45RA+CCR7+ population from which TemRA cells were excluded. The donors were healthy, HIV-negative adults who had no recently reported acute infections or vaccinations. Every donor was a Caucasian adult living in Nashville, Tennessee, USA. After blood collection by leukapheresis, PBMCs were isolated using Ficoll-Histopaque density gradient centrifugation and then cryopreserved in the vapor phase of liquid nitrogen. Analytical flow cytometry was used to check the purity and quantity of each magnetically sorted T cell population. Each sorted fraction had its genomic DNA isolated and then quantified by UV absorbance on a Nanodrop 2000c.

Sequences were obtained from naive CD8+ T cells sorted from blood. What this sample's cell subset or site label stands for: CD45RA+CCR7+. The chain is assembled from TRBV2 and TRBJ1-4; no D gene call is confident. The sequence was collected from a man aged 18 to 29 in good health. The nucleotides are TGTGCCAGCAGTGTATTGGGGACTAATGAAAAACTGTTTTTT. It is translated as CASSVLGTNEKLFF. Extended through the reference TRBV2 and TRBJ1-4 proteins, this CDR3 yields the full variable domain: EPEVTQTPSHQVTQMGQEVILRCVPISNHLYFYWYRQILGQKVEFLVSFYNNEISEKSEIFDDQFSVERPDGSNFTLKIRSTKLEDSAMYFCASSVLGTNEKLFFGSGTQLSVL.